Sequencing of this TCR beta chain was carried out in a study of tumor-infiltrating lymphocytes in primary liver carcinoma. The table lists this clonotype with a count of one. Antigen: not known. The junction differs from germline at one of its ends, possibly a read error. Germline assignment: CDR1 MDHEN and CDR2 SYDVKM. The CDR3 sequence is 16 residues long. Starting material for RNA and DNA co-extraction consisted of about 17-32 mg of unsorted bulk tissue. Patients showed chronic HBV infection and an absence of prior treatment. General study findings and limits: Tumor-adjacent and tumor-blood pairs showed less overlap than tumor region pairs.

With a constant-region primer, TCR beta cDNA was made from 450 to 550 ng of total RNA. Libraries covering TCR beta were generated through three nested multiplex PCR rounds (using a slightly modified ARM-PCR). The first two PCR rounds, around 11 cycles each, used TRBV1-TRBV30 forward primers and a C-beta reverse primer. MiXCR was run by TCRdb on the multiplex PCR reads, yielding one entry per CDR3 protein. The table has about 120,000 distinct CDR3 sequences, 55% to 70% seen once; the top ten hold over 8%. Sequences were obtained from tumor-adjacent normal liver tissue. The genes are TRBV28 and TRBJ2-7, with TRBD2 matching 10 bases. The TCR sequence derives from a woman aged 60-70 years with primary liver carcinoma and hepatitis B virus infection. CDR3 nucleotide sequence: TGTGCTAGCAGTTTCCTGGGACTAGCGTCTCCCTACGATCAGTACTTC. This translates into CASSFLGLASPYDQYF. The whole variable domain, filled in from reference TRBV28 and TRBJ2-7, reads DVKVTQSSRYLVKRTGEKVFLECVQDMDHENMFWYRQDPGLGLRLIYFSYDVKMKEKGDIPEGYSVSREKKERFSLILESASTNQTSMYLCASSFLGLASPYDQYFGPGTRLTVT.